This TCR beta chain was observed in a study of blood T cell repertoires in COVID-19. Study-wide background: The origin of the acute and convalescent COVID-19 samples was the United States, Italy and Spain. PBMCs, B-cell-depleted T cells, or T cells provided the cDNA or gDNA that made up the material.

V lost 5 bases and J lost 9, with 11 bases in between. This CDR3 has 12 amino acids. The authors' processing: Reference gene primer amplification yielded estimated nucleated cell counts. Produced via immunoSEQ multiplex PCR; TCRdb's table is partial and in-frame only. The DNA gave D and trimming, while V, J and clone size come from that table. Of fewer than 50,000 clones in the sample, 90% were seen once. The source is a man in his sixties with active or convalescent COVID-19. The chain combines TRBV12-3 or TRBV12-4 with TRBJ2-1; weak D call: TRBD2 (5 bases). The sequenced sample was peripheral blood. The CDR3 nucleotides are TGTGCCAGCAGTCTTAGCGACGGTGAGCAGTTCTTC. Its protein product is CASSLSDGEQFF.